The clone carrying this T cell receptor (beta chain) has ten or more counts. Its antigen is as yet unknown. This sample stems from a study of T cells in Graves' hyperthyroidism and ophthalmopathy. Researchers took RNA transcripts and amplified the TCR beta CDR3 regions from them. A set of HTBI primers served as the primers for a first-round RT-PCR of the TCR CDR3. TCRdb re-derived calls from the multiplex PCR reads in MiXCR, one entry per CDR3 protein. The sample lists about 530,000 distinct CDR3 sequences, 15% to 20% occurring once. Germline CDR1 is SEHNR and CDR2 is FQNEAQ (reference sequence). The V segment lost 2 bases and the J segment 5 bases; nucleotides outside the gene matches: 8. The CDR3 contains 17 residues. The PBMCs were taken from less than 11 ml of fresh peripheral blood. Findings of the study overall: Most clonotypes expanded in the thyroid (above 0.001) were also present in blood. In validation, the model predicted ophthalmopathy. These predictions came a median roughly 6 months before onset.

The TCR originated in a woman in her late teens or twenties with Graves' ophthalmopathy. Sequencing was done on a sample of blood. The V gene is TRBV7-9, the J gene TRBJ2-1; TRBD2 matches at 11 bases. This chain's CDR3 is CASSLLAGGPGDNEQFF. CDR3 in DNA: TGTGCCAGCAGCTTATTAGCGGGAGGGCCGGGCGACAATGAGCAGTTCTTC.